This record covers a single T cell receptor beta chain. Its antigen is not identified. Clones were read by immunoSEQ multiplex PCR, and TCRdb kept only the in-frame ones, dropping some. The sample has about 1.5 million clones, around 97% seen once; the top ten hold approximately 1.2%. This specimen comes from a study of shared clonotypes between healthy human individuals. Findings and limits, study-wide: Specimens sampled were limited to blood, with tissue repertoires likely differing.

The CDR3 sequence is 13 residues long. V shed 3 bases and J shed 7 bases, with 10 bases lying between them. Germline V CDR1 and CDR2: LNHDA, SQIVND (reference sequence). The TCR was taken from a man aged 25 to 45 in good health. The rearrangement links TRBV19 to TRBJ2-1, with D maybe TRBD2 (5 bases). The sequencing sample was made of naive CD4+ T cells sorted from blood. The subset: CD45RA+ positively selected. This CDR3 is CASSIYLANEQFF. DNA of the CDR3: TGTGCCAGTAGTATCTATCTAGCTAATGAGCAGTTCTTC. The whole variable domain, filled in from reference TRBV19 and TRBJ2-1, reads DGGITQSPKYLFRKEGQNVTLSCEQNLNHDAMYWYRQDPGQGLRLIYYSQIVNDFQKGDIAEGYSVSREKKESFPLTVTSAQKNPTAFYLCASSIYLANEQFFGPGTRLTVL.